This T cell receptor (beta chain) is from a study of T cells of healthy individuals. TCRdb re-called the 5' RACE reads through MiXCR, storing one row per CDR3 protein. The sample gives about 96,000 distinct CDR3 sequences, 17% of which show up once; 6% to 8% is in the top ten. The V end lost 7 bases, the J end lost 2 bases, and 18 bases lay between the germline ends. CDR3 length: 15 residues. In germline, CDR1 is MNHEY, CDR2 SVGEGT. There are a few counts of this clonotype. The chain couples TRBV6-2 or TRBV6-3 to TRBJ2-7, with D unresolved. The receptor's source is a human donor in good health. CDR3 sequence reads: CASTLDRTSAYEQYF. CDR3 bases: TGTGCCAGCACCCTCGATCGGACCTCTGCCTACGAGCAGTACTTC.